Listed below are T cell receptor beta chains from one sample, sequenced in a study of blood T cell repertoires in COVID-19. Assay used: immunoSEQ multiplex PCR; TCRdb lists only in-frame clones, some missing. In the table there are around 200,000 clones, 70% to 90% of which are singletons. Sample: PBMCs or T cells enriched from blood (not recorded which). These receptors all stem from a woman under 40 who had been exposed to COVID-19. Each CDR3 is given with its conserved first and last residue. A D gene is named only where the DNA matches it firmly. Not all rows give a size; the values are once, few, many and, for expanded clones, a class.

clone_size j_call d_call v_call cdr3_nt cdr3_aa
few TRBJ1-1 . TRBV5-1 TGCGCCAGCAGGGAATTTAGCTCGAACACTGAAGCTTTCTTT CASREFSSNTEAFF
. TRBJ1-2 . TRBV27 TGTGCCAGCAGCCCCACAGGGAGTGGATTTGGCTACACCTTC CASSPTGSGFGYTF
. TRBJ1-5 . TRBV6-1 TGTGCCAGCAGTGAAGCGAGCGGAGATCAGCCCCAGCATTTT CASSEASGDQPQHF
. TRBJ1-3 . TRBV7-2 TGTGCCAGCAGCTTAGCGGAGGGCTACTCTGGAAACACCATATATTTT CASSLAEGYSGNTIYF
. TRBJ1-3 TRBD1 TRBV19 TGTGCCAGTAGTATTCCAGGGGGCGCGGGGTCTGGAAACACCATATATTTT CASSIPGGAGSGNTIYF
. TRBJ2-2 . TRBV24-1 TGTGCCACCAGTGATTTGCAAGGGGAGCTGTTTTTT CATSDLQGELFF
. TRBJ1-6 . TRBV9 TGTGCCAGCAGCCCCCAGCCGGAGATTAATTCACCCCTCCACTTT CASSPQPEINSPLHF
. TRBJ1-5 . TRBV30 TGTGCCTGGAGTATTCCCCCGGCGGGGCCCCAGCATTTT CAWSIPPAGPQHF
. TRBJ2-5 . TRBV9 TGTGCCAGCAGCGTAGTAGATAAATTCGGAGAGACCCAGTACTTC CASSVVDKFGETQYF
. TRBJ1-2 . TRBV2 TGTGCCAGCAGTGAAGCACCCCGCGGGGTTAACTATGGCTACACCTTC CASSEAPRGVNYGYTF
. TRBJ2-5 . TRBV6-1 TGTGCCAGCAGTGAAGGGCAGGGAAGAACCCAAGAGACCCAGTACTTC CASSEGQGRTQETQYF
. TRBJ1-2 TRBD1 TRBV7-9 TGTGCCAGCAGCCTACAGGGGACCAACTATGGCTACACCTTC CASSLQGTNYGYTF
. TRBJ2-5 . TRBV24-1 TGTGCCACCAGTGTCGGAGGACAGCCAGAGACCCAGTACTTC CATSVGGQPETQYF
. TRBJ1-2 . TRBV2 TGTGCCAGCACTCCTAACTATGGCTACACCTTC CASTPNYGYTF
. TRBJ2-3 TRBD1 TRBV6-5 TGTGCCAGCAGAAACAGGGGGCACCAGTATTTT CASRNRGHQYF
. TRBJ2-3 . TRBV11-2 TGTGCCAGCAGCTCCAGGGGTGGGGGATCCAGCACAGATACGCAGTATTTT CASSSRGGGSSTDTQYF
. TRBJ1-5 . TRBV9 TGTGCCAGCAGCGTAGGTGGCGCGGGCAATCAGCCCCAGCATTTT CASSVGGAGNQPQHF
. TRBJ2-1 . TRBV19 TGTGCCAGTAGTATGGGACCAGGGCCCGGGGGTTTTCTCGGTGAGCAGTTCTTC CASSMGPGPGGFLGEQFF
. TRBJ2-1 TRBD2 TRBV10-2 TGCGCCAGCAGCCCACTAGCGGGGGGCCTTAGTGAGCAGTTCTTC CASSPLAGGLSEQFF
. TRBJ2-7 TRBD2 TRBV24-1 TGTGCCACCAGTGATTCGCGGGGGGACTTCTACGAGCAGTACTTC CATSDSRGDFYEQYF
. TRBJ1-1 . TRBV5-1 TGCGCCAGCAGCTACGGGTTTGAAGCTTTCTTT CASSYGFEAFF
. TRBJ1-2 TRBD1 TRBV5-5 TGTGCCAGCAGCTCGCTGGACAGGGCGTATGGCTACACCTTC CASSSLDRAYGYTF
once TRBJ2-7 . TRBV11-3 TGTGCCAGCAGCACTGGCCCGGGCGAGCAGTACTTC CASSTGPGEQYF
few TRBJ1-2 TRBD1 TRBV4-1 TGCGCCAGCAGCCAGGAACAACAGGGGGGCTATGGCTACACCTTC CASSQEQQGGYGYTF
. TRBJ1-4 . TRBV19 TGTGCCAGTAGTATCGGAGGACAGAATAATGAAAAACTGTTTTTT CASSIGGQNNEKLFF
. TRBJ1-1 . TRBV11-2 TGTGCCAGCAGCTTTGTTCGAGGAGGCACTGAAGCTTTCTTT CASSFVRGGTEAFF
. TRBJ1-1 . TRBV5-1 TGCGCCAGCAGCTTGGAGGGGCTAAGGGACACTGAAGCTTTCTTT CASSLEGLRDTEAFF
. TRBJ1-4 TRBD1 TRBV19 TGTGCCAGTAGTATTAGGGACAGGGCTGGATATGAAAAACTGTTTTTT CASSIRDRAGYEKLFF
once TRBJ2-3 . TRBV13 TGTGCCAGCAGCTTAGTCGCGGCCATAATGTCGGATACGCAGTATTTT CASSLVAAIMSDTQYF
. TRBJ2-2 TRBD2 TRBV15 TGTGCCACCGGCCGGACTAGCGGGGTTAGGAGCGGGGAGCTGTTTTTT CATGRTSGVRSGELFF
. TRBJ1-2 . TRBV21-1 TGTGCCAGCAGCGGACGAGCCGGGGGTGAGGACTATGGCTACACCTTC CASSGRAGGEDYGYTF
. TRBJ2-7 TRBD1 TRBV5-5 TGTGCCAGCAGCGAAGCCGGGACAGCCCCCTACGAGCAGTACTTC CASSEAGTAPYEQYF
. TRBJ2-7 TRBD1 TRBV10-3 TGTGCCATCAGTGACTCACAGGGGGCGGACGAGCAGTACTTC CAISDSQGADEQYF
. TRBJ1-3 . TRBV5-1 TGCGCCAGCAGCCCGAGGGGGGGCAATGGAAACACCATATATTTT CASSPRGGNGNTIYF
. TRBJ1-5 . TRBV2 TGTGCCAGCAGGGGCAGGGAAGAGAACAATCAGCCCCAGCATTTT CASRGREENNQPQHF
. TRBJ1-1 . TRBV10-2 TGCGCCACCGATGGGGGCTCGGGTGAAGCTTTCTTT CATDGGSGEAFF
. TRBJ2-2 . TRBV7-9 TGTGCCAGCAGCTTAGGGGCGAGGGAGCTGTTTTTT CASSLGARELFF
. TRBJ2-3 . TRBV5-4 TGTGCCAGCAGCTTGGCCTTGGGGGGAGGCACAGATACGCAGTATTTT CASSLALGGGTDTQYF
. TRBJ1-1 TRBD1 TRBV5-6 TGTGCCAGCAGCTTGGCCGGGGGGGGACACGGACAGGCGAGGACTGAAGCTTTCTTT CASSLAGGGHGQARTEAFF
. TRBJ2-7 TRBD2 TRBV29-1 TGCAGCGTTGCTGTCTACGGCGGGGGACTAGCGGGGTTCTCTGCCTACGAGCAGTACTTC CSVAVYGGGLAGFSAYEQYF
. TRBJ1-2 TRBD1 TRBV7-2 TGTGCCAGCAGCTTACAGACAGGGAGGTATGGCTACACCTTC CASSLQTGRYGYTF
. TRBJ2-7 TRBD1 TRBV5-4 TGTGCCAGCAGCTTGGCCAGGGGGCGGGAGCAGTACTTC CASSLARGREQYF
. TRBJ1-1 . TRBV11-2 TGTGCCAGCAGCGAGGGCATGAACACTGAAGCTTTCTTT CASSEGMNTEAFF
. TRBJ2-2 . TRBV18 TGTGCCAGCTCACGGACAGACACCGGGGAGCTGTTTTTT CASSRTDTGELFF
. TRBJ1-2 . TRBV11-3 TGTGCCAGCAGCCCAAAACAGGGATTAGGCTATGGCTACACCTTC CASSPKQGLGYGYTF
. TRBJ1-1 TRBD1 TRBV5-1 TGCGCCAGCAGCTTGGGGACAGGCTCTGAAGCTTTCTTT CASSLGTGSEAFF
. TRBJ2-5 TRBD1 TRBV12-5 TGTGCTAGTGGTTCTGGGACAGGGGAAGAGACCCAGTACTTC CASGSGTGEETQYF
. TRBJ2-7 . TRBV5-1 TGCGCCAGCAGCTCGAGCTCCTACGAGCAGTACTTC CASSSSSYEQYF
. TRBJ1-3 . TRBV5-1 TGCGCCAGCAGCCAACTGGGGAGATCCGGAAACACCATATATTTT CASSQLGRSGNTIYF
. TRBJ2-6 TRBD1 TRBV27 TGTGCCAGCAGTACGCTTCCAGGGGGCACTGGGGCCAACGTCCTGACTTTC CASSTLPGGTGANVLTF
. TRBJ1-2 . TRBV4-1 TGCGCCAGCAGCAGACCCCTGGAGCCTGAGGGCTACACCTTC CASSRPLEPEGYTF
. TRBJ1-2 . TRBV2 TGTGCCAGCAGTGGGACACCACACAACTATGGCTACACCTTC CASSGTPHNYGYTF
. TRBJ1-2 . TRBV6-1 TGTGCCAGCAGTGAGCAGGTAAACTATGGCTACACCTTC CASSEQVNYGYTF
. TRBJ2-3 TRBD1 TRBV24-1 TGTGCCACCAGTGGACAGGGGGCAGGCACAGATACGCAGTATTTT CATSGQGAGTDTQYF
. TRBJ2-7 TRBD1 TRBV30 TGTGCCTGGACCCCAAGGGGGCCCCTGAATTACGAGCAGTACTTC CAWTPRGPLNYEQYF
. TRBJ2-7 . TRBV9 TGTGCCAGCAGCCTCGGCCCGGGAACCGAGCAGTACTTC CASSLGPGTEQYF
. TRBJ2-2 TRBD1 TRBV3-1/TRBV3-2 TGTGCCAGCAGCAGCAGGGGGCGCGACACCGGGGAGCTGTTTTTT CASSSRGRDTGELFF
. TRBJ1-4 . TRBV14 TGTGCCAGCAGCCCCCGGTTAACAGGAAAACTGTTTTTT CASSPRLTGKLFF